Shown below are 7 T cell receptor beta chains from a single sample sequenced in a study of T-cell reconstitution after alpha-beta-depleted transplantation in children. During its preparation, the TCRbeta library received unique molecular identifiers. TCRdb reprocessed the PCR reads with MiXCR, giving one entry per CDR3 protein. The sample contains 240,000 or so distinct CDR3 sequences, 6.5% to 9% of which appear only once. Here the sequenced sample was PBMCs, mostly from graft donor cells, taken 180 days after TCRalphabeta/CD19-depleted stem cell transplant. The receptors were gathered from a male patient between 5 and 17 years old who had a stem cell transplant for acute lymphoblastic leukemia, so the T cells may come from the graft donor.

CDR3 sequence: CASSQEGTFTEAFF. CDR3 in DNA: TGCGCCAGCAGCCAAGAAGGGACTTTCACTGAAGCTTTCTTT. The rearrangement links TRBV4-1 to TRBJ1-1, with D tentatively TRBD1 (5 bases). Trimming cost V 0 bases and J 4 bases, with 9 bases left between them. The length of the CDR3 is 14 residues. From germline, CDR1 is MGHRA and CDR2 YSYEKL.

This clonotype occurred many times. The chain employs TRBV5-1 and TRBJ2-1; 8 positions match TRBD2. CDR3 size: 15 residues. CDR1 and CDR2 (germline): SGHRS, YFSETQ. The trim removed 0 bases at V and 7 bases at J, leaving 6 bases unmatched. The DNA for the CDR3 is TGCGCCAGCAGCTTGGCCGGGGGGGGTCGGAATGAGCAGTTCTTC. Its protein is CASSLAGGGRNEQFF.

This clonotype has at least ten counts. V usage is TRBV12-3 or TRBV12-4 and J usage is TRBJ1-5; the match to TRBD1 covers 8 bases. The V and J ends lost 5 bases and 6 bases, in that order; junction bases with no gene match: 6. The CDR3 consists of 14 residues. CDR3 loop: CASSRQGLSQPQHF. DNA for the CDR3: TGTGCCAGCAGTCGACAGGGGCTGAGTCAGCCCCAGCATTTT.

The chain is built from TRBV29-1 and TRBJ2-7, with TRBD2 matching 11 bases. This CDR3 has 13 residues. The V segment lost 6 bases and the J segment 3 bases; nucleotides outside the gene matches: 4. Per the germline V gene, CDR1 is SQVTM and CDR2 is ANQGSEA. The CDR3 nucleotides read TGCAGCGTACGACTAGCGGGAATCTACGAGCAGTACTTC. Translation gives CSVRLAGIYEQYF.

This clonotype was observed at least ten times. The rearrangement uses TRBV20-1 and TRBJ2-4, with D uncertain. In germline, CDR1 is DFQATT, CDR2 SNEGSKA (reference sequence). This CDR3 is built from 15 residues. V was trimmed by 3 bases and J by 8 bases, leaving 20 bases between them. CDR3 sequence reads: CSASLLVPRVDIQYF. CDR3 DNA sequence: TGCAGTGCTAGCCTACTCGTTCCCCGTGTAGACATTCAGTACTTC.

The rearrangement uses TRBV12-3 or TRBV12-4 and TRBJ1-2; tentatively, D is TRBD1 (6 bases). The germline V and J ends were trimmed by 6 bases and 4 bases, with 12 bases remaining between them. The CDR3 contains 13 residues. CDR3 DNA: TGTGCCAGCAGCCCGGACAGTCTCTATGGCTACACCTTC. Translating it yields CASSPDSLYGYTF.

This clonotype was counted at least ten times. This chain joins TRBV5-1 and TRBJ2-7; D is unclear. V lost 0 bases and J lost 4, with 8 bases in between. The germline CDR1 and CDR2 sequences are SGHRS and YFSETQ. The CDR3 runs to 13 residues. This chain's CDR3 is CASSLVGTYEQYF. The CDR3 region has the DNA TGCGCCAGCAGCTTGGTGGGAACTTACGAGCAGTACTTC.